The next 2 T cell receptor beta chains were all read from a single sample in a study of T cell changes during pregnancy in multiple sclerosis. Sequenced by immunoSEQ multiplex PCR; TCRdb stores in-frame clones only, minus some. The table includes about 76,000 clones, roughly 92% detected once. Specimen: peripheral blood, collected after pregnancy. The source is a female donor in good health, enrolled as a control in a pregnancy study.

V and J are TRBV4-3 and TRBJ2-1, with 9 bases identical to TRBD1. The CDR3 has 16 amino acids. Germline values: CDR1 LGHNA, CDR2 YSLEER. V lost 0 bases and J lost 7; bases outside the gene matches: 7. The CDR3 bases are TGCGCCAGCAGCCAAGAGTACGGGACAGGGTGGAATGAGCAGTTCTTC. As protein: CASSQEYGTGWNEQFF.

The V gene is TRBV11-2, the J gene TRBJ2-3, with D maybe TRBD2 (6 bases). CDR3 size: 15 residues. Germline lookup yields CDR1 SGHAT and CDR2 FQNNGV. V lost 5 bases and J lost 3, with 15 bases in between. The CDR3 loop reads CASSPGGGWTDTQYF. CDR3 DNA: TGTGCCAGCAGCCCCGGGGGTGGGTGGACAGATACGCAGTATTTT.